This T cell receptor beta chain emerged from a study of blood T cells in healthy people across ages. Isolated per sample were at least 6 million PBMCs. Study-level results: A strong correlation was seen between TCR beta diversity and naive T cell percentage.

This clonotype was observed a handful of times. As yet, its antigen is unknown. Using a J-beta primer mix together with a sample-barcoded 5' primer, a second PCR was run for roughly 6 to 11 cycles. Each cDNA molecule received a tag from a template-switch adaptor that had 12 random nucleotides. Each CDR3 protein gets one entry after TCRdb re-called the 5' RACE reads with MiXCR. The profile shows hundreds of thousands of distinct CDR3 sequences, under 25% of them singletons. The CDR3 runs to 13 residues. Between the trimmed V and J ends, which lost 0 bases and 6 bases, there was a span of 6 bases. CDR1 is SGHRS and CDR2 is YFSETQ in the germline V gene.

The gene calls are TRBV5-1 and TRBJ2-2; no reliable D call. Sequenced: blood. The receptor was isolated from a man aged 65 to 85 in good health. CDR3 sequence (DNA): TGCGCCAGCAGCTTGGAGCCCCCCGGGGAGCTGTTTTTT. Protein sequence: CASSLEPPGELFF.